The clone carrying this T cell receptor beta chain appeared a few times. Its antigen is unidentified. This specimen belongs to a study of early T cells in non-severe SARS-CoV-2 infection. Background on the study: Whole-blood bulk RNA, unsorted, was sequenced, and chains were unpaired. Overall study results and limits: Sequences matched to VDJdb favored anti-spike CD8 responses, while private and CD4 specificities were missed.

Individual cDNA molecules received unique molecular identifiers. TCRdb fed the 5' RACE reads into MiXCR, producing one record per CDR3 protein. The table has under 95,000 distinct CDR3 sequences, under 15% seen once. The length of the CDR3 is 13 residues. V lost 6 bases, J lost 2 bases, and 11 bases lay in between. Per germline, CDR1 MNHEY and CDR2 SVGEGT. The chain employs TRBV6-2 or TRBV6-3 and TRBJ2-7; no clear D. The sample comprised whole blood. This TCR came from an adult who was a healthcare worker with PCR-confirmed SARS-CoV-2 infection or an uninfected control (not recorded which). CDR3 loop: CASSQTATYEQYF. CDR3 DNA: TGTGCCAGCAGCCAGACTGCTACCTACGAGCAGTACTTC.